These 2 T cell receptor beta chains were sequenced from one sample in a study of T cells in Graves' hyperthyroidism and ophthalmopathy. Amplified regions were TCR beta CDR3 sequences from RNA transcripts. A first-round RT-PCR of the TCR CDR3 used the HTBI primer set. TCRdb itself ran the multiplex PCR reads through MiXCR, one entry per CDR3 protein. Of about 480,000 distinct CDR3 sequences in the sample, roughly 25% were seen once. Sequencing was done on a sample of blood. The receptors come from a woman aged 25 to 39 with Graves' ophthalmopathy.

The chain employs TRBV19 and TRBJ2-2; 8 nucleotides match TRBD1. The CDR3 covers 16 residues. Losses at the gene ends were 4 bases for V and 3 bases for J; bases not matched to a gene: 7. The germline CDR1 and CDR2 sequences are LNHDA and SQIVND (reference sequence). The CDR3 sequence is CASSTRTGRDTGELFF. CDR3 DNA: TGTGCCAGTAGTACAAGGACAGGGCGGGACACCGGGGAGCTGTTTTTT.

The chain carries TRBV7-2 and TRBJ1-3, with a possible D match to TRBD1 (6 bases). The CDR3 length is 12 residues. Trimming left V 5 bases short and J 15 bases short, with 17 bases between. Germline CDR1 and CDR2: SGHTA and FQGNSA. This chain's CDR3 is CASSPTGSPEYF. The DNA for the CDR3 is TGTGCCAGCAGCCCCACAGGGTCCCCTGAATATTTT.